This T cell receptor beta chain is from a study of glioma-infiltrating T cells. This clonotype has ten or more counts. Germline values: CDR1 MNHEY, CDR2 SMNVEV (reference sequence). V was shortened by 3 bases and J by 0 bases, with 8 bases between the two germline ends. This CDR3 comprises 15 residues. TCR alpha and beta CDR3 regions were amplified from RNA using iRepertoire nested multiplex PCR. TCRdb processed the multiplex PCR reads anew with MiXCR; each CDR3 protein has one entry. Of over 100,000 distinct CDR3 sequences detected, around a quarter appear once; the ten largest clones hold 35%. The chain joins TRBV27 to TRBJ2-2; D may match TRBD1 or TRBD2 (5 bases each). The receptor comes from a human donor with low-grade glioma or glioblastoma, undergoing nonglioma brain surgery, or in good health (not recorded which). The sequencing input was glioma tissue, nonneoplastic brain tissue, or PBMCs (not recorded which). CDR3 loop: CASSFWGTNTGELFF. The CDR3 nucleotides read TGTGCCAGCAGTTTCTGGGGGACGAACACCGGGGAGCTGTTTTTT.